What follows are 6 T cell receptor beta chains derived from one specimen sequenced in a study of cytomegalovirus exposure and HLA in healthy donors. PCR primers comprised 60 Vbeta and 13 Jbeta primers. Data came from immunoSEQ multiplex PCR; TCRdb stores just in-frame clones and leaves some out. The sample contains approximately 200,000 clones, just under 80% of which appear only once. Sequencing was performed on PBMCs. The receptors here all came from a woman in her thirties in good health and CMV-seropositive.

The chain combines TRBV5-1 with TRBJ1-4, with D hard to call. V was pared by 4 bases and J by 7 bases, with 14 bases between. The germline V gene encodes CDR1 SGHRS and CDR2 YFSETQ. The CDR3 runs 14 residues. The CDR3 DNA sequence: TGCGCCAGCAGCCTTAGCCTGCTCGGTGAAAAACTGTTTTTT. As protein: CASSLSLLGEKLFF.

V gene TRBV19 combines with J gene TRBJ1-1; weak D call: TRBD1 (6 bases). V dropped 3 bases and J dropped 9 bases, with 14 bases sitting between them. CDR3 length: 13 residues. Germline V gives CDR1 LNHDA, CDR2 SQIVND (reference sequence). Here the CDR3 DNA reads TGTGCCAGTAGTATCGGGCAGACAGGCCAAGCTTTCTTT. This gives the protein CASSIGQTGQAFF.

This chain links TRBV11-2 with TRBJ2-2; D is perhaps TRBD2 (5 bases). Per the germline V gene, CDR1 is SGHAT and CDR2 is FQNNGV. The CDR3 totals 17 residues. Trimming removed 3 bases from V and 5 bases from J, with 19 bases in between. CDR3 region: CASSLFKSRAQTGELFF. CDR3 sequence (DNA): TGTGCCAGCAGCTTGTTCAAGTCGAGGGCCCAAACCGGGGAGCTGTTTTTT.

J is TRBJ1-1 and V is TRBV9; possibly TRBD1 for D (6 bases). V lost 3 bases and J 9 bases, leaving 9 bases between the germline ends. The germline V gene encodes CDR1 SGDLS and CDR2 YYNGEE. This CDR3 contains 11 residues. CDR3 sequence (DNA): TGTGCCAGCAGCGGGACAGATAAAGCTTTCTTT. This encodes CASSGTDKAFF.

The chain has TRBV7-2 and TRBJ2-1; 12 bases are shared with TRBD2. Unmatched junction bases numbered 6, after V lost 5 bases and J lost 7 bases. CDR1 SGHTA and CDR2 FQGNSA come from the germline V gene. This CDR3 is 15 amino acids long. The CDR3 coding sequence is TGTGCCAGCAGCAAACTAGCGGGAGGTTTAAATGAGCAGTTCTTC. Its translation: CASSKLAGGLNEQFF.

V and J are TRBV6-1 and TRBJ1-3, with D perhaps matching TRBD1 (5 bases). The CDR3 covers 14 residues. Germline lookup yields CDR1 MNHNS and CDR2 SASEGT. V was shortened by 0 bases and J by 9 bases, with 12 bases between the two germline ends. This chain's CDR3 is CASSEAHGASTIYF. CDR3 DNA sequence: TGTGCCAGCAGTGAAGCGCATGGGGCGAGCACCATATATTTT.